The 24 T cell receptor beta chains listed next were all sequenced from one sample in a study of cytomegalovirus exposure and HLA in healthy donors. Clones were sequenced by immunoSEQ multiplex PCR, and TCRdb holds only the in-frame ones, with some missing. The data hold 110,000 to 150,000 clones, with about nine tenths observed a single time. Sequencing was carried out using PBMCs. These receptors originate from a young man in good health and CMV-seronegative.

This chain joins TRBV4-3 and TRBJ2-5, with unresolved D. Trimming cost V 0 bases and J 4 bases, with 15 bases left between them. In germline, CDR1 is LGHNA, CDR2 YSLEER. CDR3 size: 16 residues. The CDR3 reads CASSQETAAPRETQYF. The CDR3 coding sequence is TGCGCCAGCAGCCAAGAAACGGCCGCCCCTAGAGAGACCCAGTACTTC.

The chain employs TRBV19 and TRBJ2-5; 14 bases are a match to TRBD2. CDR1 is LNHDA and CDR2 is SQIVND in the germline V gene (reference sequence). This CDR3 has 15 residues. Trimming took 6 bases from V and 7 from J; bases not matched to a gene: 7. The CDR3 DNA is TGTGCCAGTAGCTGGGGACTAGCGGGAGAGGGGACCCAGTACTTC. It encodes CASSWGLAGEGTQYF.

The chain couples TRBV2 to TRBJ1-3, with D perhaps TRBD1 (5 bases). Germline CDR1 SNHLY, CDR2 FYNNEI. V lost 1 base and J 5 bases, leaving 9 bases between the germline ends. The CDR3 length is 14 residues. The CDR3 bases are TGTGCCAGCAGTGAAGTAAGGGGCCGAAACACCATATATTTT. This gives the protein CASSEVRGRNTIYF.

The rearrangement links TRBV6-5 to TRBJ1-4; 9 bases agree with TRBD1. CDR1 is MNHEY and CDR2 is SVGAGI in the germline V gene. The CDR3 covers 15 residues. V lost 2 bases, J lost 8 bases, and 6 bases stayed unmatched. DNA of the CDR3: TGTGCCAGCAGTTACCTAACAGGGGGCAGGGAAAAACTGTTTTTT. Its protein is CASSYLTGGREKLFF.

The chain joins TRBV5-4 to TRBJ2-1, with TRBD2 identical over 14 bases. CDR1 is SGHNT, CDR2 YYREEE, per germline (reference sequence). V shed 5 bases, J shed 5 bases, and the junction held 3 bases outside the gene matches. The length of the CDR3 is 15 residues. The CDR3 DNA follows: TGTGCCAGCAGGCCGGGACTAGCGGGAGACAATGAGCAGTTCTTC. Its translation: CASRPGLAGDNEQFF.

The gene calls are TRBV25-1 and TRBJ1-2; D gene uncertain. Germline CDR1 is MGHDK and CDR2 is SYGVNS. V gave up 6 bases and J gave up 7 bases, with 9 bases separating them. The length of the CDR3 is 11 residues. The CDR3 DNA follows: TGTGCCAGCAGGACCACGGGTGGCTACACCTTC. Residues: CASRTTGGYTF.

This clone was observed a single time. The rearrangement joins TRBV5-1 to TRBJ2-3, with 10 positions matching TRBD1. There are 18 residues in the CDR3. With V trimmed by 6 bases and J by 0 bases, 13 bases remained unmatched. Germline values: CDR1 SGHRS, CDR2 YFSETQ. The CDR3 nucleotides are TGCGCCAGCATGAGATCCGGGACAGGGGACCGAAGCACAGATACGCAGTATTTT. Its translation is CASMRSGTGDRSTDTQYF.

The chain employs TRBV11-2 and TRBJ2-1; TRBD2 might be the D (7 bases). V lost 3 bases to trimming and J lost 9 bases, with 15 bases between them. The CDR3 consists of 14 residues. The V gene's germline CDR1 is SGHAT and CDR2 FQNNGV. In DNA, the CDR3 is TGTGCCAGCAGCTTGGGGAGGGGGGGCAGTGAGCAGTTCTTC. As protein: CASSLGRGGSEQFF.

The rearrangement joins TRBV7-6 to TRBJ2-2; TRBD1 matches 10 bases. The V and J ends lost 3 bases and 4 bases, in that order; junction bases with no gene match: 5. There are 16 residues in the CDR3. Germline V gene sequence: CDR1 SGHVS, CDR2 FNYEAQ. CDR3 protein: CASSLRQGAVTGELFF. The CDR3 nucleotides are TGTGCCAGCAGCTTGAGACAGGGGGCTGTCACCGGGGAGCTGTTTTTT.

The rearrangement uses TRBV27 and TRBJ1-2, with 8 bases that match TRBD1. The V and J ends lost 1 base and 1 base, in that order; junction bases with no gene match: 14. CDR3 size: 19 residues. The germline V gene has CDR1 MNHEY and CDR2 SMNVEV (reference sequence). The CDR3 DNA sequence: TGTGCCAGCAGTTTATGGGCGCCGGGACAGGCCCTGATTAACTATGGCTACACCTTC. Translated, it gives CASSLWAPGQALINYGYTF.

The V call is TRBV9, the J call TRBJ2-2, with D uncertain. This CDR3 region has 15 residues. Per germline, CDR1 SGDLS and CDR2 YYNGEE. The V and J ends lost 0 bases and 3 bases respectively, with 9 bases between them. This chain's CDR3 is CASSVGREDTGELFF. The CDR3 DNA is TGTGCCAGCAGCGTAGGGAGAGAGGACACCGGGGAGCTGTTTTTT. Full variable domain (remainder filled in from reference TRBV9 and TRBJ2-2): DSGVTQTPKHLITATGQRVTLRCSPRSGDLSVYWYQQSLDQGLQFLIQYYNGEERAKGNILERFSAQQFPDLHSELNLSSLELGDSALYFCASSVGREDTGELFFGEGSRLTVL.

In its sample, this clone was seen once. The rearrangement uses TRBV11-3 and TRBJ2-3, with 7 bases lining up with TRBD2. J gave up 1 base and V 5 bases, and 6 bases lay outside the gene matches. Germline CDR1 SGHNT, CDR2 YENEEA. This CDR3 comprises 15 residues. DNA for the CDR3: TGTGCCAGCAGCGTCCGGGGGGTTGGCACAGATACGCAGTATTTT. Its protein is CASSVRGVGTDTQYF.

This clone appeared a single time. The genes are TRBV5-6 and TRBJ1-1; D is unclear. The CDR3 sequence is 14 residues long. V lost 3 bases and J 11 bases, leaving 20 bases between the germline ends. The V gene's germline CDR1 is SGHDT and CDR2 YYEEEE. CDR3 loop: CASSSGSDYLRAFF. The CDR3 bases are TGTGCCAGCAGCTCCGGATCCGACTATCTTCGGGCTTTCTTT.

This clone was detected only once. This rearrangement joins TRBV4-2 to TRBJ2-3; 12 nucleotides agree with TRBD2. The CDR3 is 15 residues long. Germline CDR1 LGHNA, CDR2 YNFKEQ. The J segment lost 5 bases and the V segment lost 4 bases, leaving 4 bases of the junction unmatched. In DNA, the CDR3 is TGTGCCAGCAGCCCGACTAGCGGGGGTAGAGATACGCAGTATTTT. Amino acid sequence: CASSPTSGGRDTQYF.

This clone has a single count. V usage is TRBV7-9 and J usage is TRBJ2-2; D might be TRBD2 (5 bases). The V end lost 1 base, the J end lost 4 bases, and 10 bases lay between the germline ends. Germline V lookup: CDR1 SEHNR, CDR2 FQNEAQ (reference sequence). There are 15 residues in the CDR3. DNA of the CDR3: TGTGCCAGCAGCTTAGTTGGGAGTAGCACCGGGGAGCTGTTTTTT. Residues: CASSLVGSSTGELFF.

The gene calls are TRBV9 and TRBJ1-2, with D possibly matching TRBD1 (5 bases). The V end was cut by 4 bases, the J end by 8 bases, with 12 bases between. CDR3 length: 12 amino acids. The germline V gene has CDR1 SGDLS and CDR2 YYNGEE. CDR3 sequence reads: CASSTRAKGYTF. CDR3 nucleotides: TGTGCCAGCAGCACCAGGGCTAAGGGCTACACCTTC.

The chain uses TRBV7-6 and TRBJ1-1; a possible D gene is TRBD1 (5 bases). The CDR3 is made up of 13 amino acids. The germline V gene encodes CDR1 SGHVS and CDR2 FNYEAQ. Trimming left V 0 bases short and J 7 bases short, with 9 bases between. CDR3: CASSLARGIEAFF. CDR3 coding DNA: TGTGCCAGCAGCTTAGCGCGGGGCATTGAAGCTTTCTTT.

This rearrangement joins TRBV5-1 to TRBJ2-5, with 12 bases identical to TRBD2. CDR1 is SGHRS and CDR2 is YFSETQ in the germline V gene. V dropped 0 bases and J dropped 4; count of bases not matched to a gene: 16. The CDR3 has 20 amino acids. Written as DNA, the CDR3 is TGCGCCAGCAGCTTGGGCGCAGTGACCGGACTAGCGGGAACGGGAGAGACCCAGTACTTC. Amino acids: CASSLGAVTGLAGTGETQYF. The full variable domain, rest sourced from reference TRBV5-1 and TRBJ2-5, is KAGVTQTPRYLIKTRGQQVTLSCSPISGHRSVSWYQQTPGQGLQFLFEYFSETQRNKGNFPGRFSGRQFSNSRSEMNVSTLELGDSALYLCASSLGAVTGLAGTGETQYFGPGTRLLVL.

The chain joins TRBV7-9 to TRBJ2-5, with 7 positions matching TRBD1. The CDR3 sequence is 17 residues long. Trimming cost V 5 bases and J 0 bases; bases outside gene matches: 12. Germline CDR1 SEHNR, CDR2 FQNEAQ (reference sequence). Here the CDR3 reads CASSPDRVSLYQETQYF. As DNA, the CDR3 is TGTGCCAGCAGCCCTGACAGGGTGAGCCTGTACCAAGAGACCCAGTACTTC. Drawing the rest from reference TRBV7-9 and TRBJ2-5, the complete variable domain is DTGVSQNPRHKITKRGQNVTFRCDPISEHNRLYWYRQTLGQGPEFLTYFQNEAQLEKSRLLSDRFSAERPKGSFSTLEIQRTEQGDSAMYLCASSPDRVSLYQETQYFGPGTRLLVL.

The chain joins TRBV5-8 to TRBJ1-5, with D possibly TRBD1 on 6 matching bases. CDR3 length: 15 amino acids. Germline V gene sequence: CDR1 SGHTS, CDR2 YDEGEE. Trimming removed 4 bases at V and 5 bases at J, with 16 bases between. DNA for the CDR3: TGTGCCAGCAGCCAAACAGGGTTACTTGATCAGCCCCAGCATTTT. This encodes CASSQTGLLDQPQHF.

The V call is TRBV30, the J call TRBJ2-3; TRBD2 aligns across 9 bases. Germline assignment: CDR1 GTSNPN and CDR2 SVGIG (reference sequence). The CDR3 is 15 amino acids. V lost 0 bases, J lost 2 bases, and 3 bases stayed unmatched. The CDR3 DNA reads TGTGCCTGGAGTGTTCTAGCGGGGAACACAGATACGCAGTATTTT. Its protein is CAWSVLAGNTDTQYF.

This clone was seen a handful of times. The genes are TRBV9 and TRBJ2-1, with TRBD2 matching over 13 bases. Germline trimming cut 0 bases from V and 8 bases from J; bases unmatched to any gene: 14. This CDR3 region has 19 residues. Germline lookup yields CDR1 SGDLS and CDR2 YYNGEE. In DNA form, the CDR3 reads TGTGCCAGCAGCGTAGGTTCGGGACACAGACTAGCGGGGGGATATGAGCAGTTCTTC. Protein: CASSVGSGHRLAGGYEQFF.

The rearrangement uses TRBV10-2 and TRBJ1-6; 10 bases fit TRBD1. Losses at the gene ends were 7 bases for V and 11 bases for J; bases not matched to a gene: 20. Germline V gene sequence: CDR1 WSHSY, CDR2 SAAADI. CDR3 length: 18 amino acids. DNA for the CDR3: TGCGCCAGCAAGATCGACGGGGACAGGGGAGCCCAGGGGCCACCCCTCCACTTT. Residues: CASKIDGDRGAQGPPLHF.

V usage is TRBV19 and J usage is TRBJ2-2; TRBD2 aligns across 8 bases. J lost 5 bases, V lost 3 bases, and 8 bases had no gene match. The CDR3 covers 16 residues. The V gene's germline CDR1 is LNHDA and CDR2 SQIVND (reference sequence). The chain's CDR3 is CASSITSGGWTGELFF. Here the CDR3 DNA reads TGTGCCAGTAGTATTACTAGCGGTGGTTGGACCGGGGAGCTGTTTTTT.